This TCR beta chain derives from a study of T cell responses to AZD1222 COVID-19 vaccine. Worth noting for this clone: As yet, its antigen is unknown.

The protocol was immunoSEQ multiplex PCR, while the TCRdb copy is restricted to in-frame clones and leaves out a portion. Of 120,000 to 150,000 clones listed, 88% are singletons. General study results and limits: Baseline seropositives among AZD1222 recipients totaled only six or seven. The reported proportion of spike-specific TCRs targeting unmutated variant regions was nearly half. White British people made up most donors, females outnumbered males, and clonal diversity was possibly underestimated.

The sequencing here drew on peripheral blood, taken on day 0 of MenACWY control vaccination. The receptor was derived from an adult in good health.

CDR3 amino acids: CASSQDVRGPTNSPLHF. The DNA of the CDR3 is TGCGCCAGCAGCCAAGATGTCAGGGGACCGACTAATTCACCCCTCCACTTT. The rearrangement uses TRBV4-3 and TRBJ1-6; perhaps TRBD1 as D (6 bases). This CDR3 spans 17 amino acids. CDR1 is LGHNA and CDR2 is YSLEER in the germline V gene. V dropped 0 bases and J dropped 6 bases, with 15 bases sitting between them.